A selection of T cell receptor beta chains follows, all from one sample in a study of blood T cell repertoires in COVID-19. Produced via immunoSEQ multiplex PCR; TCRdb's table is partial and in-frame only. This sample carries 200,000 to 250,000 clones, roughly nine tenths of them seen once, and the ten largest clones take 3% to 3.5%. Specimen: PBMCs or T cells enriched from blood (not recorded which). These receptors originate from a woman in her forties or fifties in a cohort exposed to, infected with or recovered from COVID-19 (not recorded which). Both conserved end residues are part of each CDR3. The D gene is left open where the match is weak. Some rows mark clone size as missing; the rest say once, few, many or name a class of expanded clone.

abundance	v_gene	d_gene	j_gene	CDR3nt	CDR3aa
.	TRBV5-3	.	TRBJ2-2	TGTGCCAGAAGGGCAAGACAGGACCGATACACCGGGGAGCTGTTTTTT	CARRARQDRYTGELFF
.	TRBV2	.	TRBJ1-5	TGTGCCAGCAGGAAACGTGATCGGAGGCAGCCCCAGCATTTT	CASRKRDRRQPQHF
.	TRBV11-3	.	TRBJ2-1	TGTGCCAGCAGCTTAGATGGGACTGGAAGCAATGAGCAGTTCTTC	CASSLDGTGSNEQFF
.	TRBV7-2	.	TRBJ2-5	TGTGCCAGCAGCCCCCTTCAGGGGGAGACCCAGTACTTC	CASSPLQGETQYF
.	TRBV5-5	TRBD1	TRBJ1-2	TGTGCCAGCAGCCCCATGCCCGGGACAGAGTATGGCTACACCTTC	CASSPMPGTEYGYTF
.	TRBV6-5	TRBD1	TRBJ2-7	TGTGCCAGCAGTTACTTAAAGGGGGCTGGCGAGCAGTACTTC	CASSYLKGAGEQYF
.	TRBV27	TRBD1	TRBJ1-5	TGTGCCAGCAGCCTACAGGGGGCCAGGGGTCAGCCCCAGCATTTT	CASSLQGARGQPQHF
.	TRBV18	.	TRBJ2-7	TGTGCCAGCTCACCAGAGTGGGGGGCCTACGAGCAGTACTTC	CASSPEWGAYEQYF
.	TRBV6-5	TRBD1	TRBJ1-2	TGTGCCAGCAGTCAGGACAGGGCATATGGCTACACCTTC	CASSQDRAYGYTF
.	TRBV10-3	TRBD1	TRBJ1-3	TGTGCCATCAGTGGGGACAGGGGCTTCGAAGCTGGAAACACCATATATTTT	CAISGDRGFEAGNTIYF
.	TRBV5-1	TRBD2	TRBJ2-3	TGCGCCAGCAGCTCCCTCACTAGCGGGGGGGCTACAGATACGCAGTATTTT	CASSSLTSGGATDTQYF
.	TRBV5-1	.	TRBJ1-2	TGCGCCAGCAGTGTAGGGGAGGACTATGGCTACACCTTC	CASSVGEDYGYTF
.	TRBV25-1	TRBD1	TRBJ1-2	TGTGCCAGCATGGGACAGGGGCCCTATGGCTACACCTTC	CASMGQGPYGYTF
.	TRBV21-1	.	TRBJ2-2	TGTGCCAGCAGCACGCCTGGAGGTAGCGGGGGAAATTACTACGGGGAGCTGTTTTTT	CASSTPGGSGGNYYGELFF
.	TRBV7-2	TRBD1	TRBJ2-3	TGTGCCAGCATTAAAGACAGGGCCTCCTTTGTGGATACGCAGTATTTT	CASIKDRASFVDTQYF
once	TRBV29-1	TRBD2	TRBJ2-7	TGCAGCGTTAGTGATGGCGGGGGGGCCTACGAGCAGTACTTC	CSVSDGGGAYEQYF
.	TRBV9	TRBD1	TRBJ2-7	TGTGCCAGCAGCCCCAGTGGACAGGGGTACGAGCAGTACTTC	CASSPSGQGYEQYF
.	TRBV12-3/TRBV12-4	.	TRBJ2-7	TGTGCCAGCAGTTTAATTCGGTCGAACGAGCAGTACTTC	CASSLIRSNEQYF
.	TRBV18	.	TRBJ2-2	TGTGCCAGCTCTTGGGGGACAACGAACACCGGGGAGCTGTTTTTT	CASSWGTTNTGELFF
.	TRBV5-1	.	TRBJ2-5	TGCGCCAGCAGCTTGGGACCTAGTGATTCGGAGACCCAGTACTTC	CASSLGPSDSETQYF
once	TRBV18	.	TRBJ1-1	TGTGCCAGCTCACCCGGACAGATTGCAGCTTTCTTT	CASSPGQIAAFF
few	TRBV7-2	.	TRBJ2-7	TGTGCCAGCAGCCCAGGAATGAGGGAATACGAGCAGTACTTC	CASSPGMREYEQYF
.	TRBV5-5	TRBD1	TRBJ1-4	TGTGCCAGCAGCTTGGGGACAGGGGCAACTAATGAAAAACTGTTTTTT	CASSLGTGATNEKLFF
.	TRBV2	TRBD1	TRBJ1-6	TGTGCCGGAACAGGGGCCCACTATAATTCACCCCTCCACTTT	CAGTGAHYNSPLHF
.	TRBV18	.	TRBJ1-2	TGTGCCAGCTCACCACCCAATAAGGGGTATGGCTACACCTTC	CASSPPNKGYGYTF
.	TRBV5-1	.	TRBJ1-2	TGCGCCAGCAGCTTGGCTGACAGAGTTAACTATGGCTACACCTTC	CASSLADRVNYGYTF
.	TRBV7-2	.	TRBJ1-2	TGTGCCAGCAGCTTATTAGGTGCTAGTTTAAGTTATGGCTACACCTTC	CASSLLGASLSYGYTF
.	TRBV4-1	.	TRBJ2-1	TGCGCCAGCAGCCAAGATGTCCGGAGCTCCTACAATGAGCAGTTCTTC	CASSQDVRSSYNEQFF
few	TRBV4-1	TRBD1	TRBJ2-7	TGCGCCAGCAGCCCAACCGGGACAGGGGGCTACGAGCAGTACTTC	CASSPTGTGGYEQYF
.	TRBV12-3/TRBV12-4	.	TRBJ1-1	TGTGCCAGCAGCCTAACAGGGAGCACTGAAGCTTTCTTT	CASSLTGSTEAFF
.	TRBV12-5	.	TRBJ1-2	TGTGCTAGTGGTTTGGCGGCCGGGACACAGAGAATCGGCTACACCTTC	CASGLAAGTQRIGYTF
.	TRBV4-1	.	TRBJ1-1	TGCGCCAGCAGCCAAGATCGGGGGGCCCCCTGGGGAGCTTTCTTT	CASSQDRGAPWGAFF
once	TRBV5-1	TRBD1	TRBJ2-5	TGCGCCAGCAGCTCCCCAGGGGGACAAGAGACCCAGTACTTC	CASSSPGGQETQYF
.	TRBV19	TRBD1	TRBJ1-5	TGTGCCAGTAGTCCAGACAGGGTTGGGCAGCCCCAGCATTTT	CASSPDRVGQPQHF
.	TRBV5-1	TRBD2	TRBJ2-1	TGCGCCAGCAGCTTGATGGGACTAGCGGGTGGGGGTGAGCAGTTCTTC	CASSLMGLAGGGEQFF
.	TRBV6-2/TRBV6-3	TRBD1	TRBJ2-1	TGTGCCAGCAGTTACACGGCGGCAAATTCAGGACAGGGGTCCTACAATGAGCAGTTCTTC	CASSYTAANSGQGSYNEQFF
.	TRBV5-1	.	TRBJ2-7	TGCGCCAGCAGCTTTCTACAGGGTAGCTCCTACGAGCAGTACTTC	CASSFLQGSSYEQYF
.	TRBV7-9	TRBD1	TRBJ2-3	TGTGCCAGCAGCTCGTGGACAGGAGGACCAGATACGCAGTATTTT	CASSSWTGGPDTQYF
.	TRBV5-4	TRBD2	TRBJ2-1	TGTGCCAGCAGCTTGGAGACTAGCGGGAACTACAATGAGCAGTTCTTC	CASSLETSGNYNEQFF
.	TRBV5-1	TRBD2	TRBJ2-2	TGCGCCAGCATCCCGAGGACTAGCGCTTCTTCCGGGGAGCTGTTTTTT	CASIPRTSASSGELFF
.	TRBV5-4	.	TRBJ1-3	TGTGCCAGCAGCACTTACAGGGTTGGAAACACCATATATTTT	CASSTYRVGNTIYF
.	TRBV7-3	TRBD2	TRBJ2-1	TGTGCCAGCAGCCCGAGGGAGCGGGGGGCTTACAATGAGCAGTTCTTC	CASSPRERGAYNEQFF
.	TRBV5-5	.	TRBJ1-1	TGTGCCAGCAGCTTGGAAGGGGTAGGCACTGAAGCTTTCTTT	CASSLEGVGTEAFF
once	TRBV19	.	TRBJ1-5	TGTGCCAGTAGTACAGGTTACCAGCCCCAGCATTTT	CASSTGYQPQHF
.	TRBV4-3	.	TRBJ1-1	TGCGCCAGCAGCCAAGCGTGGGGAGGGAACACTGAAGCTTTCTTT	CASSQAWGGNTEAFF
.	TRBV5-1	.	TRBJ2-3	TGCGCCAGCAGCTCCGGGACACCGCGAGATACGCAGTATTTT	CASSSGTPRDTQYF
.	TRBV5-4	TRBD1	TRBJ1-2	TGTGCCAGCAGCGTACAGGGGGCTTGGTATGGCTACACCTTC	CASSVQGAWYGYTF
.	TRBV6-5	TRBD1	TRBJ1-3	TGTGCCAGCAGTTGGACAGGGGATGGAAACACCATATATTTT	CASSWTGDGNTIYF
once	TRBV3-1/TRBV3-2	.	TRBJ1-2	TGTGCCAGCAGCCATGTGCAGGGGCCTATCTATGGCTACACCTTC	CASSHVQGPIYGYTF
.	TRBV4-3	TRBD1	TRBJ1-1	TGCGCCAGCAGCCAGGGGACAGGGGTTGGGATGAACACTGAAGCTTTCTTT	CASSQGTGVGMNTEAFF
.	TRBV7-6	TRBD2	TRBJ2-5	TGTGCCAGCAGCCCCACTAGCGGGGGCGAAGAGACCCAGTACTTC	CASSPTSGGEETQYF
.	TRBV10-3	TRBD1	TRBJ1-1	TGTGCCATCAGTAGGACAGGGGGCGGAGGGAGCACTGAAGCTTTCTTT	CAISRTGGGGSTEAFF
.	TRBV5-5	.	TRBJ2-2	TGTGCCAGCAGCTTGGCCAGCCCCCAGGTCGGGGAGCTGTTTTTT	CASSLASPQVGELFF
.	TRBV11-1	TRBD1	TRBJ2-1	TGTGCCAGCAGCCCGGGACAGGGTTCCTACAATGAGCAGTTCTTC	CASSPGQGSYNEQFF
.	TRBV21-1	.	TRBJ2-5	TGTGCCAGCAGCAAAGACCAGGGGGTCTCAGAGACCCAGTACTTC	CASSKDQGVSETQYF
few	TRBV7-3	TRBD1	TRBJ2-7	TGTGCCAGCAGATCCGACAGGGACCACGAGCAGTACTTC	CASRSDRDHEQYF
once	TRBV7-6	TRBD1	TRBJ1-1	TGTGCCAGCAGCAATAACCCAGGGGGGAACACTGAAGCTTTCTTT	CASSNNPGGNTEAFF